This T cell receptor beta chain was identified in a study of blood T cells in healthy people across ages. Regarding the study as a whole: Observed TCR beta diversity per million T cells went down as age went up. This fall followed a roughly linear course with age. It was the long-lived donors that had more naive CD4+ cells and higher diversity than aged donors.

The use of a sample-barcoded 5' primer and a J-beta primer mix characterized a second PCR of about 7 to 12 cycles. Tags on each cDNA molecule came from a template-switch adaptor with 12 random nucleotides. TCRdb re-called the 5' RACE reads through MiXCR, storing one row per CDR3 protein. The data contain hundreds of thousands of distinct CDR3 sequences, roughly 31% of them singletons. This clonotype has only a few counts. The antigen is undetermined. The CDR3 consists of 16 residues. Trimming stripped 3 bases from V and 3 bases from J, with 16 bases between. The clonotype was recovered from a woman older than 75 in good health. Sequences were obtained from blood. The chain carries TRBV12-3 or TRBV12-4 and TRBJ2-3, with D possibly called TRBD1 or TRBD2 (5 bases each). This CDR3 reads CASSLSRSRGTDTQYF. The CDR3 DNA sequence: TGTGCCAGCAGTTTGAGCCGGTCGAGGGGAACAGATACGCAGTATTTT.